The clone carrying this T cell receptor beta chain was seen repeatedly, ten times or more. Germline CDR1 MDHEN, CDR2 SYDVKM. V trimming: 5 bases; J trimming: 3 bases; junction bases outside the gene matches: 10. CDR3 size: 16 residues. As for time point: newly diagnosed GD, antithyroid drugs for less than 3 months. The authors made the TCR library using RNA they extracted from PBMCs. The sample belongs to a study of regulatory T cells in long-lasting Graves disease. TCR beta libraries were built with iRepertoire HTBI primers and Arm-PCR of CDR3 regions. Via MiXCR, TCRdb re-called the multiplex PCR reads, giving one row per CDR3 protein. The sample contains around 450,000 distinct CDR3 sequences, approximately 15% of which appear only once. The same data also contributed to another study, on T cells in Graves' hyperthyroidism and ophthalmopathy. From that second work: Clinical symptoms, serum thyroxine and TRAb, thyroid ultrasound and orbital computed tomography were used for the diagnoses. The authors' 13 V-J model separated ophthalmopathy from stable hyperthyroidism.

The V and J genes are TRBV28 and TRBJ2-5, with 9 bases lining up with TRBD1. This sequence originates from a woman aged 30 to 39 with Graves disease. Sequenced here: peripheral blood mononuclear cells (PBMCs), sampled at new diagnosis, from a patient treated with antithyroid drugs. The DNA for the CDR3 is TGTGCCAGCAGTATGGACAGGGGCTCCGTGGAAGAGACCCAGTACTTC. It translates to CASSMDRGSVEETQYF.